The 10 T cell receptor beta chains below were found in one sample sequenced in a study of type 1 regulatory T cells. Antigens for these TCRs are unknown. A single record per CDR3 protein comes from TCRdb applying MiXCR to the reads. The table records tens of thousands of distinct CDR3 sequences, 9% to 15% of them present only once. Material: cultured non-Tr1 T cells, either the whole culture or a sorted T cell fraction (not recorded which). These receptors were obtained from a human donor in good health.

This clonotype was observed a few times. The chain carries TRBV12-3 or TRBV12-4 and TRBJ1-6; D unclear. V was clipped by 6 bases and J by 9 bases, with 18 bases between them. The CDR3 runs 15 residues. CDR3 nucleotides: TGTGCCAGCAGCTTGGACGGAGAAGCCCCTTCACCCCTCCACTTT. It is translated as CASSLDGEAPSPLHF.

The CDR3 DNA reads as TGTGCCAGTAGTACCCAGGGACAGAAAAAGGAGACCCTCCACTTT. Amino acid sequence: CASSTQGQKKETLHF. The chain joins TRBV19 to TRBJ1-6; 7 positions agree with TRBD1. Germline CDR1 and CDR2: LNHDA and SQIVND (reference sequence). The CDR3 sequence is 15 residues long. Trimming cost V 4 bases and J 14 bases; bases outside gene matches: 14. The full variable domain, completed using reference TRBV19 and TRBJ1-6, is DGGITQSPKYLFRKEGQNVTLSCEQNLNHDAMYWYRQDPGQGLRLIYYSQIVNDFQKGDIAEGYSVSREKKESFPLTVTSAQKNPTAFYLCASSTQGQKKETLHFGNGTRLTVT.

J is TRBJ2-2 and V is TRBV20-1, with TRBD1 matching over 8 bases. The CDR3 has 15 residues. Germline V gene lookup returns CDR1 DFQATT and CDR2 SNEGSKA (reference sequence). Trimming took 6 bases from V and 4 from J; bases not matched to a gene: 10. The CDR3 loop is CSAAPRGQGTGELFF. CDR3 bases: TGCAGTGCCGCCCCCAGGGGGCAGGGCACCGGGGAGCTGTTTTTT.

The V call is TRBV20-1, the J call TRBJ2-1, with a weak D call TRBD2 (6 bases). Germline assignment: CDR1 DFQATT and CDR2 SNEGSKA (reference sequence). V lost 3 bases, J lost 9 bases, and 12 bases lay in between. The CDR3 is made up of 12 amino acids. The CDR3 protein is CSASRYGGEQFF. Here the CDR3 DNA reads TGCAGTGCTAGTAGATACGGGGGTGAGCAGTTCTTC.

This clonotype was seen more than once but under ten times. This chain links TRBV18 with TRBJ2-1, with TRBD1 matching 9 bases. The junction had 5 bases not matched to a gene; V was cut back by 4 bases and J by 4 bases. Looked up from germline, CDR1 is KGHSH and CDR2 is LQKENI. This CDR3 comprises 15 residues. Here the CDR3 reads CASSLTGTGYNEQFF. The CDR3 nucleotides are TGTGCCAGCTCACTGACCGGGACAGGGTACAATGAGCAGTTCTTC. Drawing the rest from reference TRBV18 and TRBJ2-1, the complete variable domain is NAGVMQNPRHLVRRRGQEARLRCSPMKGHSHVYWYRQLPEEGLKFMVYLQKENIIDESGMPKERFSAEFPKEGPSILRIQQVVRGDSAAYFCASSLTGTGYNEQFFGPGTRLTVL.

The table lists this clonotype with many counts. The chain uses TRBV5-1 and TRBJ2-7, with 8 bases aligning to TRBD2. Looked up from germline, CDR1 is SGHRS and CDR2 is YFSETQ. With V trimmed by 4 bases and J by 1 base, 4 bases remained unmatched. The CDR3 runs 14 residues. CDR3 sequence: CASSLSSGSYEQYF. CDR3 in DNA: TGCGCCAGCAGCCTTTCTAGCGGGTCCTACGAGCAGTACTTC.

This clonotype has ten or more counts. This rearrangement joins TRBV6-2 or TRBV6-3 to TRBJ2-5; the D gene is possibly TRBD2 (6 bases). Trimming removed 0 bases at V and 2 bases at J, with 13 bases between. CDR1 is MNHEY, CDR2 SVGEGT, per germline. This CDR3 is 16 amino acids long. CDR3: CASSYSMSAGQETQYF. The CDR3, as DNA: TGTGCCAGCAGTTACTCGATGTCAGCGGGTCAAGAGACCCAGTACTTC.

This clonotype was observed a few times. In nucleotides, the CDR3 is TGTGCCAGCAGTTACGGGGGGGTAGGCACAGATACGCAGTATTTT. As protein: CASSYGGVGTDTQYF. The V gene is TRBV6-5, the J gene TRBJ2-3; TRBD2 matches at 7 bases. The CDR3 sequence is 15 residues long. The ends lost 2 bases at V and 1 base at J; junction bases unmatched: 3. Germline lookup yields CDR1 MNHEY and CDR2 SVGAGI.

The chain carries TRBV3-1 and TRBJ2-2, with D possibly TRBD2 on 5 matching bases. Between the trimmed V and J ends, which lost 0 bases and 6 bases, there was a span of 8 bases. Germline CDR1 is LGHDT and CDR2 is YNNKEL (reference sequence). The CDR3 covers 14 residues. The CDR3: CASSQDLRAGELFF. The CDR3 DNA reads as TGTGCCAGCAGCCAAGATTTGAGGGCCGGGGAGCTGTTTTTT.

This clonotype was observed at least ten times. V usage is TRBV9 and J usage is TRBJ2-2; D perhaps matches TRBD1 (5 bases). Germline lookup yields CDR1 SGDLS and CDR2 YYNGEE. CDR3 length: 16 residues. V shed 0 bases and J shed 4 bases, with 13 bases lying between them. CDR3 bases: TGTGCCAGCAGCGTAGAGGGGCTAGTCGGCACCGGGGAGCTGTTTTTT. Encoded protein: CASSVEGLVGTGELFF.